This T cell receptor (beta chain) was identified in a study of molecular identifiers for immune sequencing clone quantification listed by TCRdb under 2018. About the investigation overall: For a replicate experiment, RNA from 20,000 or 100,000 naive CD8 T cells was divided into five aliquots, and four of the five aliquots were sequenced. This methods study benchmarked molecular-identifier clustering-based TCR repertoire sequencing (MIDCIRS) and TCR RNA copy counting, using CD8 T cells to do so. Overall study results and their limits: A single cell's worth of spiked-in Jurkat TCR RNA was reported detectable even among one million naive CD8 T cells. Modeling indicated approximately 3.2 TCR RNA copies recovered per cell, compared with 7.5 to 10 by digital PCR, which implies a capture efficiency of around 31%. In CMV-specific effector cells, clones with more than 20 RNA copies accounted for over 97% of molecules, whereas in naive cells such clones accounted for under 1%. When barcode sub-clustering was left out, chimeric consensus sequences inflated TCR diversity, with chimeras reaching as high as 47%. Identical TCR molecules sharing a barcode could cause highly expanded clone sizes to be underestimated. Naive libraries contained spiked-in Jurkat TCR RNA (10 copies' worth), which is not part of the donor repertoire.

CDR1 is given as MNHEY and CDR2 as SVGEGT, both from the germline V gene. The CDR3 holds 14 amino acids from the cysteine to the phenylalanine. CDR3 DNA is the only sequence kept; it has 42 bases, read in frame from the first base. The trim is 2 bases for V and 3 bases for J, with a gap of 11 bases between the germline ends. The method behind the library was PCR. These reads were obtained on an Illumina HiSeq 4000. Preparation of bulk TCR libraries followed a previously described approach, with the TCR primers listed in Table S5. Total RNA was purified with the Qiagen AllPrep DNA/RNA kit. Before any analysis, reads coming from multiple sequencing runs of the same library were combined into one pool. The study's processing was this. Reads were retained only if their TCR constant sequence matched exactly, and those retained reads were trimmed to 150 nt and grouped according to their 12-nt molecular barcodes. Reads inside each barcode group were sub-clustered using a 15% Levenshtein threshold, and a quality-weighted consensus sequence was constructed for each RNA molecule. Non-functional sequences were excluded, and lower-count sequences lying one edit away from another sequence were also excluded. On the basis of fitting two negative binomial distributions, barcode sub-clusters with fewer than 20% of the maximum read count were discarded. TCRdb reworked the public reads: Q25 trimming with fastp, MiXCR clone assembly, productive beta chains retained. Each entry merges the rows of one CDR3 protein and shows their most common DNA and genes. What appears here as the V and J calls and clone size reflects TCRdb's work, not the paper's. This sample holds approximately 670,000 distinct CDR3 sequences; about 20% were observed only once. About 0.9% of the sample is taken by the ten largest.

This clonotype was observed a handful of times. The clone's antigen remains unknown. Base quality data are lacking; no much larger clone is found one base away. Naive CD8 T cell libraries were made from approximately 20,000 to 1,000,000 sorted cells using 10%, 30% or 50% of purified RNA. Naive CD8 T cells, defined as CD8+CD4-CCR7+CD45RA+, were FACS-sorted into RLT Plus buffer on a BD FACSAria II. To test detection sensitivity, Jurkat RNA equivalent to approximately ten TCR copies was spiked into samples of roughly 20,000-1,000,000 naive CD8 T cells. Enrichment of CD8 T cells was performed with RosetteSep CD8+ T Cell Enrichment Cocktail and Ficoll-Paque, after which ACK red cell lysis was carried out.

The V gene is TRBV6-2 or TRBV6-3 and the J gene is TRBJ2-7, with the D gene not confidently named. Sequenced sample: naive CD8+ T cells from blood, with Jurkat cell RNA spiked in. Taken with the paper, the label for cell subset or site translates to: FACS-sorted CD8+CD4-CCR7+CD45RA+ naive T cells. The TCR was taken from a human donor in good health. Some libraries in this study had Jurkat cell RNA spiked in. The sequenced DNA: TGTGCCAGCAGTTACGGAGAGAGGATCTACGAGCAGTACTTC. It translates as CASSYGERIYEQYF.